The present T cell receptor beta chain was sequenced within a study of early T cells in non-severe SARS-CoV-2 infection. Study findings and constraints: Sequences matched to VDJdb favored anti-spike CD8 responses, while private and CD4 specificities were missed.

TCRdb recomputed calls from the 5' RACE reads with MiXCR, one row per CDR3 protein. The sample consists of about 28,000 distinct CDR3 sequences, approximately 6% of them appearing once. Looked up from germline, CDR1 is SGHVS and CDR2 is FQNEAQ. The CDR3 consists of 17 residues. The ends lost 5 bases at V and 0 bases at J; junction bases unmatched: 7. This clonotype was detected ten times or more. Its antigen is unidentified. J is TRBJ2-3 and V is TRBV7-8; 11 positions agree with TRBD2. This clonotype was sampled from an adult who was a healthcare worker with PCR-confirmed SARS-CoV-2 infection or an uninfected control (not recorded which). Sequenced here: whole blood, sampled at baseline. CDR3 residues: CASSDTWTSGSTDTQYF. CDR3 DNA: TGTGCCAGCAGCGATACCTGGACTAGCGGGAGCACAGATACGCAGTATTTT.